A single sample gave rise to the 8 T cell receptor beta chains below, sequenced in a study of CD8 T cells in Susac syndrome. A quantity of roughly 0.5 to 1 ug RNA underwent reverse transcription using random hexamers. TCRdb called the immunoSEQ multiplex PCR reads again in MiXCR, with one record for every CDR3 protein. The sample has some 300,000 distinct CDR3 sequences; 89% are singletons. The specimen was CD8+ T cells from PBMCs. These receptors originate from a human donor with multiple sclerosis.

V gene TRBV7-6 combines with J gene TRBJ2-2; TRBD1 aligns across 7 bases. V shed 5 bases and J 4 bases; nucleotides not matched to a gene: 19. Germline V gene sequence: CDR1 SGHVS, CDR2 FNYEAQ. The CDR3 is made up of 19 amino acids. CDR3 in DNA: TGTGCCAGCAGCCCCATCGGCGCCGCCAGACAGGGCCTCACCGGGGAGCTGTTTTTT. This translates into CASSPIGAARQGLTGELFF.

The V call is TRBV4-1, the J call TRBJ1-2; no reliable D call. The V gene lost 0 bases and the J gene lost 3 bases, with 17 bases spanning the gap. Germline lookup yields CDR1 MGHRA and CDR2 YSYEKL. The CDR3 totals 17 residues. The CDR3: CASSQDGWGRFDYGYTF. Here the CDR3 DNA reads TGCGCCAGCAGCCAAGATGGGTGGGGTAGGTTCGACTATGGCTACACCTTC.

This clonotype was seen once. The rearrangement links TRBV3-1 to TRBJ1-3, with D tentatively TRBD1 (5 bases). CDR1 LGHDT and CDR2 YNNKEL come from the germline V gene (reference sequence). The CDR3 is made up of 15 amino acids. Trimming pared 4 bases from V and 1 base from J, leaving 11 bases between. The CDR3 coding sequence is TGTGCCAGCAGCCCTGGGGGTGGATCTGGAAACACCATATATTTT. This translates into CASSPGGGSGNTIYF.

The V gene is TRBV12-3 or TRBV12-4, the J gene TRBJ2-5, with 8 nucleotides matching TRBD2. The CDR3 has 15 residues. V shed 1 base, J shed 5 bases, and the junction held 6 bases outside the gene matches. The CDR3 loop reads CASSLGAGGEETQYF. CDR3 DNA sequence: TGTGCCAGCAGTTTAGGCGCGGGAGGTGAGGAGACCCAGTACTTC.

This chain joins TRBV15 and TRBJ2-1; weak D call: TRBD2 (5 bases). Germline CDR1 reads LNHNV; CDR2 reads YYDKDF (reference sequence). This CDR3 has 16 residues. V was clipped by 0 bases and J by 8 bases, with 17 bases between them. CDR3 sequence reads: CATSRDFMGSGDEQFF. The CDR3, as DNA: TGTGCCACCAGCAGAGATTTCATGGGGAGCGGCGATGAGCAGTTCTTC.

The V gene is TRBV2, the J gene TRBJ2-7, with 9 bases fitting TRBD1. Losses at the gene ends were 4 bases for V and 5 bases for J; bases not matched to a gene: 9. This CDR3 contains 15 residues. Per the germline V gene, CDR1 is SNHLY and CDR2 is FYNNEI. Here the CDR3 reads CASSGPGQGLHEQYF. The CDR3 DNA is TGTGCCAGCAGTGGCCCTGGACAGGGGCTACACGAGCAGTACTTC.

This chain uses TRBV9 with TRBJ2-5; no definite D call. The CDR3 loop spans 14 amino acids. Germline V gene lookup returns CDR1 SGDLS and CDR2 YYNGEE. Trimming removed 5 bases from V and 2 bases from J, with 13 bases in between. The CDR3: CASSTDGLQETQYF. In DNA form, the CDR3 reads TGTGCCAGCAGTACGGACGGATTACAAGAGACCCAGTACTTC.

The chain joins TRBV6-2 or TRBV6-3 to TRBJ1-2; 8 nucleotides agree with TRBD1. The V gene's germline CDR1 is MNHEY and CDR2 SVGEGT. The CDR3 runs 16 residues. After removal of 0 bases from V and 8 bases from J, the junction contained 11 bases not matched to a gene. CDR3 DNA: TGTGCCAGCAGTTACTCATCGTCGTCAGGGGGCAAAGGCTACACCTTC. Translation gives CASSYSSSSGGKGYTF.